A single sample is the source of the 2 T cell receptor beta chains below, sequenced in a study of PD-L1 blockade in urothelial cancer. TCRdb's copy holds only in-frame clones and misses some; the assay was immunoSEQ multiplex PCR. The sample lists about 130,000 clones, approximately 84% occurring once. Time point: pretreatment peripheral blood. This sample comprised PBMCs, obtained around atezolizumab (anti-PD-L1) treatment. The receptors derive from a man aged 50-60 years with urothelial cancer.

The chain combines TRBV15 with TRBJ2-7, with 10 bases lining up with TRBD1. The CDR3 totals 16 residues. The ends lost 0 bases at V and 7 bases at J; junction bases unmatched: 9. Germline-derived CDR1 and CDR2 are LNHNV and YYDKDF (reference sequence). DNA for the CDR3: TGTGCCACCAGCAGAGATCCCCGACAGGGGGCAGGGGAGCAGTACTTC. This gives the protein CATSRDPRQGAGEQYF.

The chain is built from TRBV28 and TRBJ1-5; 10 nucleotides line up with TRBD1. This CDR3 comprises 15 residues. Looked up from germline, CDR1 is MDHEN and CDR2 is SYDVKM. The V segment lost 1 base and the J segment 6 bases; nucleotides outside the gene matches: 3. The CDR3: CASSLYRTGGQPQHF. For the CDR3, the DNA is TGTGCCAGCAGTTTATATCGGACAGGGGGTCAGCCCCAGCATTTT.